This T cell receptor beta chain was obtained from a study of shared clonotypes between healthy human individuals. The repertoire was sequenced with immunoSEQ multiplex PCR; TCRdb's copy has only in-frame clones and lacks some. The sample shows hundreds of thousands of clones, approximately 97% of them seen only once. V was cut by 7 bases and J by 5 bases, with 15 bases left in between. Germline V CDR1 and CDR2: SGHRS, YFSETQ. This CDR3 is built from 13 residues. This receptor was identified in a woman in her twenties or thirties in good health. The J gene is TRBJ2-5, the V gene TRBV5-1, with D possibly being TRBD2 (6 bases). The source material was naive CD4+ T cells sorted from blood. Subset described: CD45RA+ positively selected. CDR3 amino acids: CASGEGAGETQYF. DNA for the CDR3: TGCGCCAGCGGCGAGGGAGCGGGCGAGACCCAGTACTTC.